The 15 T cell receptor beta chains given below trace back to one sample, sequenced in a study of T cells after yellow fever vaccination. TCRdb processed the 5' RACE reads anew with MiXCR; each CDR3 protein has one entry. The table has hundreds of thousands of distinct CDR3 sequences, 3.6% seen once. This specimen was PBMCs, taken on the day of the yellow fever booster vaccination. Receptor source: a man aged 18 to 30 who received the YFV17D yellow fever vaccine.

The table lists this clonotype with many counts. The chain joins TRBV4-3 to TRBJ1-2, with D possibly being TRBD1 (5 bases). The V end lost 0 bases, the J end lost 14 bases, and 19 bases lay between the germline ends. Germline CDR1 is LGHNA and CDR2 is YSLEER. The CDR3 runs 14 residues. The CDR3 here is CASSQDGIPQGRTF. CDR3 nucleotides: TGCGCCAGCAGCCAAGATGGAATCCCGCAGGGAAGAACCTTC.

Ten or more counts support this clonotype. J is TRBJ2-3 and V is TRBV5-1; weak D call: TRBD1 (5 bases). The CDR3 totals 15 residues. V was cut by 4 bases and J by 6 bases, with 18 bases left in between. From germline, CDR1 is SGHRS and CDR2 YFSETQ. CDR3 nucleotides: TGCGCCAGCAGCCTCCTTCAGGGTTTCATGGATACGCAGTATTTT. It yields the protein CASSLLQGFMDTQYF.

This clonotype has a count of ten or more. The chain is built from TRBV7-7 and TRBJ2-1; a possible D gene is TRBD1 (6 bases). This CDR3 comprises 13 residues. V gave up 3 bases and J gave up 5 bases, with 8 bases separating them. Germline V gene lookup returns CDR1 SSHAT and CDR2 FNYEAQ (reference sequence). The CDR3 loop is CASSLDRNNEQFF. The CDR3 DNA is TGTGCCAGCAGCTTGGACAGAAACAATGAGCAGTTCTTC.

V and J are TRBV6-1 and TRBJ2-1, with a possible D match to TRBD1 (5 bases). The V gene's germline CDR1 is MNHNS and CDR2 SASEGT. The CDR3 totals 15 residues. Trimming removed 8 bases at V and 7 bases at J, with 21 bases between. This chain's CDR3 is CASVQGTYYKNEQFF. For the CDR3, the DNA is TGTGCCAGCGTTCAGGGTACCTATTATAAAAATGAGCAGTTCTTC.

This clonotype was picked up many times. This CDR3 is CSARGASGGARGTDTQYF. CDR3 in DNA: TGCAGTGCTAGGGGAGCCAGCGGGGGGGCAAGAGGAACAGATACGCAGTATTTT. The chain carries TRBV20-1 and TRBJ2-3, with 10 bases lining up with TRBD2. With V trimmed by 3 bases and J by 3 bases, 15 bases remained unmatched. There are 18 residues in the CDR3. The germline gives CDR1 DFQATT, CDR2 SNEGSKA (reference sequence).

The chain joins TRBV6-5 to TRBJ2-2; D remains unclear. The V gene lost 2 bases and the J gene lost 2 bases, with 9 bases spanning the gap. The CDR3 consists of 15 residues. Germline values: CDR1 MNHEY, CDR2 SVGAGI. Written as DNA, the CDR3 is TGTGCCAGCAGTTACAAAGACCCCAACACCGGGGAGCTGTTTTTT. It is translated as CASSYKDPNTGELFF.

The rearrangement uses TRBV20-1 and TRBJ1-4, with D unresolved. Germline V gene sequence: CDR1 DFQATT, CDR2 SNEGSKA (reference sequence). Between the trimmed V and J ends, which lost 0 bases and 11 bases, there was a span of 16 bases. There are 14 residues in the CDR3. The CDR3 here is CSARDPGGIGKLFF. CDR3 nucleotides: TGCAGTGCTAGAGATCCGGGAGGAATCGGGAAACTGTTTTTT.

The rearrangement links TRBV20-1 to TRBJ2-1, with 7 bases identical to TRBD2. V was clipped by 6 bases and J by 2 bases; unmatched bases: 7. Germline V gene sequence: CDR1 DFQATT, CDR2 SNEGSKA (reference sequence). The CDR3 spans 14 residues. The CDR3 DNA sequence: TGCAGTGCAGAGACGGCGGGGGCCTACAATGAGCAGTTCTTC. Residues: CSAETAGAYNEQFF.

This clonotype appeared many times. This chain connects TRBV27 to TRBJ1-4; TRBD1 matches 7 bases. Trimming removed 6 bases from V and 5 bases from J; junction bases left unmatched: 6. This CDR3 has 14 residues. The germline gives CDR1 MNHEY, CDR2 SMNVEV (reference sequence). DNA of the CDR3: TGTGCCAGCAGACTACAGGGGACGAATGAAAAACTGTTTTTT. Protein: CASRLQGTNEKLFF.

This chain connects TRBV27 to TRBJ2-1; the match to TRBD2 covers 7 bases. V was pared by 0 bases and J by 2 bases, with 4 bases of the junction left unmatched. CDR3 length equals 16 residues. Germline CDR1 and CDR2: MNHEY and SMNVEV (reference sequence). CDR3 residues: CASSLSSGETYNEQFF. For the CDR3, the DNA is TGTGCCAGCAGTTTATCGAGCGGGGAGACCTACAATGAGCAGTTCTTC.

The rearrangement uses TRBV7-3 and TRBJ2-1; TRBD1 matches 8 bases. V lost 2 bases and J lost 0; bases outside the gene matches: 3. The germline CDR1 and CDR2 sequences are SGHTA and FQGTGA. The CDR3 has 16 residues. CDR3 in amino acids: CASSLGTGSSYNEQFF. CDR3 sequence (DNA): TGTGCCAGCAGCTTAGGGACAGGCAGCTCCTACAATGAGCAGTTCTTC. Complete variable domain (other parts from reference TRBV7-3 and TRBJ2-1): GAGVSQTPSNKVTEKGKYVELRCDPISGHTALYWYRQSLGQGPEFLIYFQGTGAADDSGLPNDRFFAVRPEGSVSTLKIQRTERGDSAVYLCASSLGTGSSYNEQFFGPGTRLTVL.

The chain links TRBV24-1 to TRBJ2-1; maybe TRBD2 (6 bases). Germline V gives CDR1 KGHDR, CDR2 SFDVKD. V was clipped by 4 bases and J by 6 bases, with 15 bases between them. This CDR3 is 15 amino acids long. CDR3 nucleotide sequence: TGTGCCACCAGTGACTTTGTGGGGGGTCGCAATGAGCAGTTCTTC. Translated: CATSDFVGGRNEQFF.

This clonotype was observed a few times. J is TRBJ2-7 and V is TRBV5-1; D may correspond to TRBD1 or TRBD2 (5 bases each). The germline V and J ends were trimmed by 4 bases and 2 bases, with 16 bases remaining between them. The CDR3 length is 15 residues. From germline, CDR1 is SGHRS and CDR2 YFSETQ. CDR3 nucleotide sequence: TGCGCCAGCAGCGTAACCGGGACCGCTACCTACGAGCAGTACTTC. Translating it yields CASSVTGTATYEQYF. The full variable domain, its missing parts supplied by reference TRBV5-1 and TRBJ2-7, is KAGVTQTPRYLIKTRGQQVTLSCSPISGHRSVSWYQQTPGQGLQFLFEYFSETQRNKGNFPGRFSGRQFSNSRSEMNVSTLELGDSALYLCASSVTGTATYEQYFGPGTRLTVT.

This clonotype was seen only a few times. The rearrangement links TRBV7-9 to TRBJ2-3; no clear D. This CDR3 is built from 13 residues. The V end was cut by 6 bases, the J end by 5 bases, with 12 bases between. Germline loops: CDR1 SEHNR, CDR2 FQNEAQ (reference sequence). CDR3 nucleotide sequence: TGTGCCAGCAGATATAATGATATAGATACGCAGTATTTT. Protein: CASRYNDIDTQYF.

This clonotype was observed many times. The V call is TRBV6-5, the J call TRBJ1-1; D is uncertain. The V gene lost 7 bases and the J gene lost 1 base, with 22 bases spanning the gap. CDR1 MNHEY and CDR2 SVGAGI come from the germline V gene. CDR3 length equals 17 residues. In nucleotides, the CDR3 is TGTGCCAGCATAAATTCCCGGGCCCCCAGCCGGAACACTGAAGCTTTCTTT. It translates to CASINSRAPSRNTEAFF.